Listed below are T cell receptor beta chains from one sample, sequenced in a study of human T cells and chemical hapten exposure. In TCRdb, the RACE reads were re-called with MiXCR into one record per CDR3 protein. This sample has under 100,000 distinct CDR3 sequences, with around 9.6% found just once. The sample consisted of whole blood, taken in connection with sensitization to the hapten diphenylcyclopropenone (DPC). These receptors were obtained from a woman in her twenties or thirties with alopecia areata. Some clones in this sample may be carry-over from other donors' samples. Both conserved end residues are part of each CDR3. D genes are given only for firm matches. Expanded clones are given a class, and other clones once, few, many or no size at all.

>.|TRBV24-1|few|TRBJ1-5
CATSDLNSPVDQPQHF
TGTGCCACCAGTGATTTGAACTCGCCGGTGGATCAGCCCCAGCATTTT
>.|TRBV29-1|many|TRBJ2-7
CSVVPRAMGEQYF
TGCAGCGTTGTGCCCCGGGCCATGGGGGAGCAGTACTTC
>TRBD2|TRBV6-2/TRBV6-3|many|TRBJ2-1
CASSYVAGARNEQFF
TGTGCCAGCAGTTACGTGGCGGGAGCCAGGAATGAGCAGTTCTTC
>TRBD2|TRBV28|many|TRBJ2-5
CASSFSGISQETQYF
TGTGCCAGCAGTTTTAGCGGGATAAGCCAAGAGACCCAGTACTTC
>.|TRBV14|few|TRBJ2-2
CASSQARPNTGELFF
TGTGCCAGCAGCCAAGCCAGGCCGAACACCGGGGAGCTGTTTTTT
>.|TRBV20-1|many|TRBJ2-1
CSARDVLGPYNEQFF
TGCAGTGCTAGAGACGTTCTAGGCCCCTACAATGAGCAGTTCTTC
>.|TRBV6-5|few|TRBJ1-2
CASSRTGGVDGATNYGYTF
TGTGCCAGCAGCCGGACCGGAGGAGTCGATGGGGCGACCAACTATGGCTACACCTTC
>TRBD1|TRBV7-8|.|TRBJ2-2
CASSFRDRGTGELFF
TGTGCCAGCAGCTTCCGGGACAGGGGGACCGGGGAGCTGTTTTTT
>TRBD2|TRBV27|.|TRBJ2-3
CASSWLAGNTDTQYF
TGTGCCAGCAGTTGGCTAGCGGGGAACACAGATACGCAGTATTTT
>TRBD2|TRBV5-1|few|TRBJ2-1
CASSPPGLEQFF
TGCGCCAGCAGCCCCCCGGGACTAGAGCAGTTCTTC
>.|TRBV6-2/TRBV6-3|many|TRBJ2-7
CASGDNNFYEQYF
TGTGCCAGCGGGGACAACAACTTCTACGAGCAGTACTTC
>.|TRBV7-3|.|TRBJ1-6
CASSLTGEGSPLHF
TGTGCCAGCAGCCTTACGGGGGAGGGGTCACCCCTCCACTTT
>.|TRBV2|few|TRBJ2-1
CASSETVGAYNEQFF
TGTGCCAGCAGTGAAACGGTGGGAGCCTACAATGAGCAGTTCTTC
>.|TRBV7-9|.|TRBJ1-2
CASSPRTEPNYGYTF
TGTGCCAGCAGCCCCCGGACAGAACCTAACTATGGCTACACCTTC
>TRBD1|TRBV7-9|many|TRBJ1-4
CASSSRDRLNEKLFF
TGTGCCAGCAGTTCCAGGGACAGGCTTAATGAAAAACTGTTTTTT
>TRBD2|TRBV4-2|many|TRBJ2-5
CASSQVGASGVEETQYF
TGTGCCAGCAGCCAAGTTGGAGCTAGCGGGGTCGAAGAGACCCAGTACTTC
>.|TRBV18|.|TRBJ1-2
CASSPGSGYTF
TGTGCCAGCTCACCAGGGAGCGGCTACACCTTC
>.|TRBV7-2|many|TRBJ2-3
CASSFGPGRTQYF
TGTGCCAGCAGCTTCGGACCCGGGCGTACGCAGTATTTT
>.|TRBV29-1|many|TRBJ1-1
CSAPFPQEAFF
TGCAGCGCCCCGTTTCCCCAAGAAGCTTTCTTT
>TRBD1|TRBV6-2/TRBV6-3|many|TRBJ1-2
CASSTHTGGEDYGYTF
TGTGCCAGCAGCACACACACAGGGGGCGAGGACTATGGCTACACCTTC
>TRBD2|TRBV30|medium-sized|TRBJ2-1
CAWRELAVEQFF
TGTGCCTGGAGGGAACTAGCGGTTGAGCAGTTCTTC
>TRBD2|TRBV29-1|many|TRBJ2-5
CSALTSPEQETQYF
TGCAGCGCCCTGACTAGCCCAGAACAAGAGACCCAGTACTTC
>.|TRBV21-1|many|TRBJ2-5
CASSKIERPQETQYF
TGTGCCAGCAGCAAAATAGAGCGGCCTCAAGAGACCCAGTACTTC
>TRBD1|TRBV9|.|TRBJ1-1
CASSPKTGGHTEAFF
TGTGCCAGCAGCCCGAAGACAGGGGGGCACACTGAAGCTTTCTTT
>.|TRBV10-3|.|TRBJ1-3
CAICGSSGLSGNTIYF
TGTGCCATCTGCGGCTCATCGGGGCTCTCTGGAAACACCATATATTTT
>TRBD2|TRBV7-3|.|TRBJ2-1
CASSLGTSGHYNEQFF
TGTGCCAGCAGCTTAGGGACTAGCGGTCATTACAATGAGCAGTTCTTC
>.|TRBV5-6|few|TRBJ1-2
CASSLEQDAYGYTF
TGTGCCAGCAGCTTGGAACAAGATGCGTATGGCTACACCTTC
>.|TRBV4-2|many|TRBJ1-5
CASSQGQDQPQHF
TGTGCCAGCAGCCAAGGGCAAGATCAGCCCCAGCATTTT
>TRBD1|TRBV28|.|TRBJ1-5
CATSGGPSRPQHF
TGTGCCACTTCAGGGGGGCCCTCTCGGCCCCAGCATTTT
>.|TRBV7-9|.|TRBJ2-7
CASSLAQGKNYEQYF
TGTGCCAGCAGCTTAGCCCAGGGGAAAAACTACGAGCAGTACTTC
>.|TRBV29-1|.|TRBJ1-1
CSVRPPRETEAFF
TGCAGCGTACGCCCTCCCAGGGAGACTGAAGCTTTCTTT
>.|TRBV27|many|TRBJ1-6
CASSLRSQGLRSSSYNSPLHF
TGTGCCAGCAGTTTACGGTCTCAGGGGCTCCGGTCAAGCTCCTATAATTCACCCCTCCACTTT
>.|TRBV30|few|TRBJ1-1
CAWSGELNTEAFF
TGTGCCTGGAGTGGGGAATTGAACACTGAAGCTTTCTTT
>TRBD1|TRBV28|many|TRBJ1-5
CATRQGGDNQPQHF
TGTGCCACGAGACAGGGGGGGGACAATCAGCCCCAGCATTTT
>.|TRBV11-3|few|TRBJ2-2
CASSPVGGDTGELFF
TGTGCCAGCAGCCCAGTTGGAGGGGACACCGGGGAGCTGTTTTTT
>.|TRBV27|.|TRBJ2-1
CASSEGRGRGEQFF
TGTGCCAGCAGTGAGGGAAGGGGACGCGGGGAGCAGTTCTTC
>TRBD2|TRBV11-2|many|TRBJ2-1
CASSLGPGGEQFF
TGTGCCAGCAGCTTAGGTCCGGGGGGTGAGCAGTTCTTC
>TRBD1|TRBV6-5|.|TRBJ1-5
CASTGGQKLRNQPQHF
TGTGCCAGCACAGGGGGACAGAAACTCCGCAATCAGCCCCAGCATTTT
>TRBD1|TRBV7-2|many|TRBJ2-7
CASSDRDVTAYEQYF
TGTGCCAGCAGCGACAGGGACGTTACCGCCTACGAGCAGTACTTC
>TRBD2|TRBV5-1|many|TRBJ2-1
CASSRASGGMDEQFF
TGCGCCAGCAGCCGAGCTAGCGGGGGCATGGATGAGCAGTTCTTC
>.|TRBV4-1|.|TRBJ1-2
CASSLDRSNYGYTF
TGCGCCAGCAGCTTGGACAGATCTAACTATGGCTACACCTTC
>.|TRBV28|many|TRBJ2-3
CASSPSLDTQYF
TGTGCCAGCAGCCCTTCTTTGGATACGCAGTATTTT
>TRBD1|TRBV7-2|many|TRBJ1-1
CASSPAPGQGPEAFF
TGTGCCAGCAGCCCTGCTCCGGGACAGGGACCTGAAGCTTTCTTT
>.|TRBV5-1|few|TRBJ2-5
CASSLSGELQETQYF
TGCGCCAGCAGCTTGTCAGGGGAGCTCCAAGAGACCCAGTACTTC
>.|TRBV6-5|.|TRBJ2-5
CASSPQFTTETQYF
TGTGCCAGCAGCCCCCAGTTTACCACAGAGACCCAGTACTTC
>TRBD1|TRBV7-8|many|TRBJ1-5
CASSLFQGVYSNQPQHF
TGTGCCAGCAGCTTATTTCAGGGGGTTTATAGCAATCAGCCCCAGCATTTT
>TRBD1|TRBV5-1|few|TRBJ1-4
CASSLLSGGDEKLFF
TGCGCCAGCAGCTTGTTGTCAGGGGGCGATGAAAAACTGTTTTTT
>.|TRBV29-1|medium-sized|TRBJ2-1
CSVFQLDNEQFF
TGCAGCGTTTTTCAACTAGACAATGAGCAGTTCTTC